This section outlines one TCR beta chain sequence together with its context. Its ends do not fully match the called genes, so a read error is possible. The second PCR ran roughly 6 to 11 cycles with a sample-barcoded 5' primer and J-beta primers. TCRdb passed the 5' RACE reads through MiXCR, listing each CDR3 protein once. The table lists 890,000 or so distinct CDR3 sequences, 55% to 65% of them singletons. The CDR3 loop spans 15 amino acids. Germline CDR1 reads MNHNS; CDR2 reads SASEGT. The sample is drawn from a study of blood T cells in healthy people across ages. Study context: T cells yielded about one barcoded beta molecule per two cells through template switching.

Donors were healthy Caucasian individuals from Russia aged roughly 6 to 95. Isolation yielded PBMCs, at least 6.5 million per sample, in every case. V gene TRBV6-1 combines with J gene TRBJ1-4; D not resolved. The TCR originated in a man younger than 45 in good health. The sequenced sample was blood. The CDR3 sequence is CTSKPRETSWEKLFF. CDR3 bases: TGTACCAGCAAGCCCCGGGAAACCAGTTGGGAAAAACTGTTTTTT.